This is a list of T cell receptor beta chains from one sample in a study of T cells in Graves' hyperthyroidism and ophthalmopathy. A single record per CDR3 protein comes from TCRdb applying MiXCR to the multiplex PCR reads. The sample includes about 640,000 distinct CDR3 sequences, 45% seen only once; the top ten take less than 8.5%. The sequencing sample was made of peripheral blood or thyroid tissue (not recorded which). The origin of the receptors is an adult man with Graves' disease, either hyperthyroidism or ophthalmopathy (not recorded which). CDR3s include the opening cysteine and the closing phenylalanine or tryptophan. A D gene is named only where the DNA matches it firmly. The size of a clone is reported for some rows only, either as once, few or many, or as a class for expanded clones.

d_call: .; clone_size: many; v_call: TRBV7-8; j_call: TRBJ2-5; cdr3_aa: CASRHGGLSETQYF; cdr3_nt: TGTGCCAGCCGTCATGGAGGGCTAAGTGAGACCCAGTACTTC
d_call: .; clone_size: many; v_call: TRBV24-1; j_call: TRBJ1-5; cdr3_aa: CATSAPDPSNQPQHF; cdr3_nt: TGTGCCACCAGTGCTCCGGACCCAAGCAATCAGCCCCAGCATTTT
d_call: .; clone_size: many; v_call: TRBV29-1; j_call: TRBJ1-1; cdr3_aa: CSVEGAGDTEAFF; cdr3_nt: TGCAGCGTTGAGGGGGCGGGGGACACTGAAGCTTTCTTT
d_call: .; clone_size: .; v_call: TRBV15; j_call: TRBJ1-2; cdr3_aa: CATSRDRGESCTF; cdr3_nt: TGTGCCACCAGCAGAGATCGGGGGGAGAGTTGCACCTTC
d_call: TRBD2; clone_size: few; v_call: TRBV19; j_call: TRBJ2-7; cdr3_aa: CASSTVTSGDPYEQYF; cdr3_nt: TGTGCCAGTAGTACCGTGACTAGCGGGGACCCCTACGAGCAGTACTTC
d_call: .; clone_size: few; v_call: TRBV7-8; j_call: TRBJ1-1; cdr3_aa: CASRATGAAGTEAFF; cdr3_nt: TGTGCCAGTAGAGCGACGGGGGCCGCCGGCACTGAAGCTTTCTTT
d_call: .; clone_size: .; v_call: TRBV10-3; j_call: TRBJ1-5; cdr3_aa: CAISVSMGGGGEPQHF; cdr3_nt: TGTGCCATCAGCGTCTCCATGGGGGGAGGTGGGGAGCCCCAGCATTTT
d_call: TRBD2; clone_size: .; v_call: TRBV7-9; j_call: TRBJ2-7; cdr3_aa: CASSPFTGGPYYEQYF; cdr3_nt: TGTGCCAGCAGCCCCTTCACGGGAGGGCCGTACTACGAGCAGTACTTC
d_call: .; clone_size: .; v_call: TRBV20-1; j_call: TRBJ1-3; cdr3_aa: CSASSRNSGNTIYF; cdr3_nt: TGCAGTGCCAGCAGTCGGAACTCTGGAAACACCATATATTTT
d_call: .; clone_size: .; v_call: TRBV5-4; j_call: TRBJ2-2; cdr3_aa: CASSLGSANTGELFF; cdr3_nt: TGTGCCAGCAGCTTGGGCAGCGCGAACACCGGGGAGCTGTTTTTT
d_call: .; clone_size: .; v_call: TRBV7-2; j_call: TRBJ1-1; cdr3_aa: CASSLAGVGNTEAFF; cdr3_nt: TGTGCCAGCAGCTTAGCAGGAGTAGGGAACACTGAAGCTTTCTTT
d_call: .; clone_size: many; v_call: TRBV7-8; j_call: TRBJ1-6; cdr3_aa: CATGWGLSSPLHF; cdr3_nt: TGTGCCACCGGGTGGGGGCTCAGTTCACCCCTCCACTTT
d_call: .; clone_size: few; v_call: TRBV12-3/TRBV12-4; j_call: TRBJ2-7; cdr3_aa: CASSKSYEQYF; cdr3_nt: TGTGCCAGCAGTAAGAGCTACGAGCAGTACTTC
d_call: TRBD1; clone_size: few; v_call: TRBV2; j_call: TRBJ2-7; cdr3_aa: CASSYSWTGGNYEQYF; cdr3_nt: TGTGCCAGCAGTTACTCCTGGACAGGGGGGAACTACGAGCAGTACTTC
d_call: .; clone_size: many; v_call: TRBV14; j_call: TRBJ2-2; cdr3_aa: CASSQTIGGELFF; cdr3_nt: TGTGCCAGCAGCCAAACAATCGGCGGGGAGCTGTTTTTT
d_call: .; clone_size: few; v_call: TRBV12-3/TRBV12-4; j_call: TRBJ1-6; cdr3_aa: CASSLMGGGSPLHF; cdr3_nt: TGTGCCAGCAGTTTAATGGGGGGTGGGTCACCCCTCCACTTT
d_call: .; clone_size: many; v_call: TRBV24-1; j_call: TRBJ1-1; cdr3_aa: CATSDLMGDEAFF; cdr3_nt: TGTGCCACCAGTGATTTGATGGGGGATGAGGCTTTCTTT
d_call: TRBD1; clone_size: many; v_call: TRBV7-9; j_call: TRBJ1-3; cdr3_aa: CASSLDVGQSGNTIYF; cdr3_nt: TGTGCCAGCAGCCTGGATGTGGGACAGTCTGGAAACACCATATATTTT
d_call: TRBD1; clone_size: .; v_call: TRBV25-1; j_call: TRBJ2-5; cdr3_aa: CASRRNRGPETQYF; cdr3_nt: TGTGCCAGCAGGCGGAACAGGGGCCCAGAGACCCAGTACTTC
d_call: TRBD2; clone_size: .; v_call: TRBV7-9; j_call: TRBJ2-7; cdr3_aa: CASSQDRLAGSYEQYF; cdr3_nt: TGTGCCAGCAGCCAAGATCGGCTAGCGGGTTCCTACGAGCAGTACTTC
d_call: TRBD1; clone_size: few; v_call: TRBV7-8; j_call: TRBJ1-2; cdr3_aa: CASSLEWGSGGLIAYGYTF; cdr3_nt: TGTGCCAGCAGCTTAGAATGGGGGTCAGGGGGCCTCATAGCCTATGGCTACACCTTC
d_call: .; clone_size: .; v_call: TRBV7-2; j_call: TRBJ2-5; cdr3_aa: CASSFGVDTQYF; cdr3_nt: TGTGCCAGCAGCTTCGGGGTTGATACGCAGTACTTC
d_call: .; clone_size: many; v_call: TRBV10-3; j_call: TRBJ2-7; cdr3_aa: CAISVSGNSYEQYF; cdr3_nt: TGTGCCATCAGTGTGTCGGGGAACTCCTACGAGCAGTACTTC
d_call: TRBD1; clone_size: .; v_call: TRBV12-3/TRBV12-4; j_call: TRBJ1-5; cdr3_aa: CASVLGQGAYQPRHF; cdr3_nt: TGTGCCAGCGTATTGGGACAGGGGGCATATCAGCCCCGGCATTTT
d_call: .; clone_size: .; v_call: TRBV19; j_call: TRBJ2-6; cdr3_aa: CASSIRGAGANVLTF; cdr3_nt: TGTGCCAGTAGTATTAGAGGGGCTGGGGCCAACGTCCTGACTTTC
d_call: .; clone_size: .; v_call: TRBV6-5; j_call: TRBJ2-6; cdr3_aa: CASSYLSVPGANVLTF; cdr3_nt: TGTGCCAGCAGTTACCTCTCGGTCCCTGGGGCCAACGTCCTGACTTTC